These T cell receptor beta chains were read from a single sample in a study of CD8 T cells in ankylosing spondylitis. TCRdb re-called the 5' RACE reads with MiXCR, one entry per CDR3 protein. Of roughly 230,000 distinct CDR3 sequences detected, 15% to 20% appear once; the ten largest clones hold around 30%. The sequencing input was blood, either unsorted or a sorted T cell fraction (not recorded which). The receptors come from a male donor with ankylosing spondylitis or in good health (not recorded which). CDR3s include the opening cysteine and the closing phenylalanine or tryptophan. D genes are given only for firm matches. Expanded clones are given a class, and other clones once, few, many or no size at all.

d_gene: .; j_gene: TRBJ2-7; abundance: .; v_gene: TRBV27; CDR3nt: TGTGCCAGCAGTCACCAGGGATCCGAGCAGTACTTC; CDR3aa: CASSHQGSEQYF
d_gene: TRBD1; j_gene: TRBJ2-7; abundance: .; v_gene: TRBV7-3; CDR3nt: TGTGCCAGCAGCTTAAATACAGGGGGCTCCTACGAGCAGTACTTC; CDR3aa: CASSLNTGGSYEQYF
d_gene: .; j_gene: TRBJ1-1; abundance: many; v_gene: TRBV6-5; CDR3nt: TGTGCCAGCAGTTACTCTGGTCAGGGTTCTGGCACTGAAGCTTTCTTT; CDR3aa: CASSYSGQGSGTEAFF
d_gene: .; j_gene: TRBJ1-1; abundance: many; v_gene: TRBV12-3/TRBV12-4; CDR3nt: TGTGCCAGCAGTTTAGCGCAGGAAGCTTTCTTT; CDR3aa: CASSLAQEAFF
d_gene: .; j_gene: TRBJ2-4; abundance: .; v_gene: TRBV27; CDR3nt: TGTGCCAGCAGTTTATCATTTTTGGCAGCGAGAATACAGTACTTC; CDR3aa: CASSLSFLAARIQYF
d_gene: TRBD2; j_gene: TRBJ2-5; abundance: few; v_gene: TRBV2; CDR3nt: TGTGCCAGAGGGGACGCGGGAGCTCAAGAGACCCAGTACTTC; CDR3aa: CARGDAGAQETQYF
d_gene: .; j_gene: TRBJ2-7; abundance: few; v_gene: TRBV28; CDR3nt: TGTGCCAGCAGTTTATGGACCGGGAGACCTTACGAGCAGTACTTC; CDR3aa: CASSLWTGRPYEQYF
d_gene: .; j_gene: TRBJ2-7; abundance: few; v_gene: TRBV4-1; CDR3nt: TGCGCCAGCAGCCAAGGGCTGGGGAAGGGCGAGCAGTACTTC; CDR3aa: CASSQGLGKGEQYF
d_gene: TRBD2; j_gene: TRBJ2-5; abundance: many; v_gene: TRBV28; CDR3nt: TGTGCCAGCAGTTTACCCCTCCGGGAGGGTGCGGATGAAGAGACCCAGTACTTC; CDR3aa: CASSLPLREGADEETQYF
d_gene: TRBD1; j_gene: TRBJ2-7; abundance: few; v_gene: TRBV6-2/TRBV6-3; CDR3nt: TGTGCCAGCAGTTACGGCCTGGGACAGGGGGCCTACGAGCAGTACTTC; CDR3aa: CASSYGLGQGAYEQYF
d_gene: .; j_gene: TRBJ2-7; abundance: .; v_gene: TRBV7-2; CDR3nt: TGTGCCAGCAGCTTAGGCCCCGCCTCATACTACGAGCAGTACTTC; CDR3aa: CASSLGPASYYEQYF
d_gene: TRBD1; j_gene: TRBJ2-7; abundance: .; v_gene: TRBV29-1; CDR3nt: TGCAGCGTTGAAGGGTCAGGGGGCCGTCCGGAGGGGCAGTACTTC; CDR3aa: CSVEGSGGRPEGQYF
d_gene: TRBD1; j_gene: TRBJ2-1; abundance: .; v_gene: TRBV28; CDR3nt: TGTGCCAGCAGTTACAGGGGACCTGCTTACAATGAGCAGTTCTTC; CDR3aa: CASSYRGPAYNEQFF
d_gene: TRBD2; j_gene: TRBJ2-3; abundance: few; v_gene: TRBV7-9; CDR3nt: TGTGCCAGCAGCTCTACTTTAGCGGGGGGCACAGATACGCAGTATTTT; CDR3aa: CASSSTLAGGTDTQYF
d_gene: TRBD2; j_gene: TRBJ2-7; abundance: .; v_gene: TRBV13; CDR3nt: TGTGCCAGCAGCTTAGGTATGGGCGATCGGACTAGCGGGCCCTACGAGCAGTACTTC; CDR3aa: CASSLGMGDRTSGPYEQYF
d_gene: TRBD1; j_gene: TRBJ2-7; abundance: few; v_gene: TRBV10-3; CDR3nt: TGTGCCATCAGTGAGGGGGACAGGGGCTTCGACGAGCAGTACTTC; CDR3aa: CAISEGDRGFDEQYF
d_gene: .; j_gene: TRBJ1-4; abundance: .; v_gene: TRBV5-1; CDR3nt: TGCGCCAGCAGAGACAGTCATGAAAAACTGTTTTTT; CDR3aa: CASRDSHEKLFF
d_gene: .; j_gene: TRBJ2-7; abundance: .; v_gene: TRBV12-5; CDR3nt: TGTGCTAGTGGTTTGGTCGACGGGGGTTACTCCTACGAGCAGTACTTC; CDR3aa: CASGLVDGGYSYEQYF
d_gene: TRBD2; j_gene: TRBJ2-4; abundance: few; v_gene: TRBV10-3; CDR3nt: TGTGCCATCAGTGATGAGCGGGATCTAGCCAAAAACATTCAGTACTTC; CDR3aa: CAISDERDLAKNIQYF
d_gene: TRBD2; j_gene: TRBJ2-3; abundance: few; v_gene: TRBV5-6; CDR3nt: TGTGCCAGCAGCTTGGGGACTAGCGGGAGAGGGGCAGATACGCAGTATTTT; CDR3aa: CASSLGTSGRGADTQYF
d_gene: .; j_gene: TRBJ1-2; abundance: few; v_gene: TRBV20-1; CDR3nt: TGCAGTGCTAGAGACTTCCTCGGTACTAATGGCTACACCTTC; CDR3aa: CSARDFLGTNGYTF
d_gene: TRBD2; j_gene: TRBJ2-1; abundance: .; v_gene: TRBV2; CDR3nt: TGTGCCAGGGGGACTAGCGAAACCTACAATGAGCAGTTCTTC; CDR3aa: CARGTSETYNEQFF
d_gene: .; j_gene: TRBJ2-2; abundance: many; v_gene: TRBV4-2; CDR3nt: TGTGCCAGCAGCCAAGAGTATATTTGGAACACCGGGGAGCTGTTTTTT; CDR3aa: CASSQEYIWNTGELFF
d_gene: TRBD2; j_gene: TRBJ2-7; abundance: many; v_gene: TRBV5-1; CDR3nt: TGCGCCAGCAGCTCAAGCGGGAGTAGCCACGAGCAGTACTTC; CDR3aa: CASSSSGSSHEQYF
d_gene: .; j_gene: TRBJ1-1; abundance: .; v_gene: TRBV4-3; CDR3nt: TGCGCCAGCAGCCAAGACCCCCGGACAGACGCGAACACTGAAGCTTTCTTT; CDR3aa: CASSQDPRTDANTEAFF
d_gene: TRBD2; j_gene: TRBJ2-3; abundance: .; v_gene: TRBV7-2; CDR3nt: TGTGCCAGCAGCTTCAGCGGACTAGTGCCCCCTGGCCCAAAGTCAGCGCAGTATTTT; CDR3aa: CASSFSGLVPPGPKSAQYF
d_gene: TRBD2; j_gene: TRBJ2-1; abundance: .; v_gene: TRBV6-2/TRBV6-3; CDR3nt: TGTGCCAGCAACCCCACGGGGCAGGGAGGGGAGCAGTTCTTC; CDR3aa: CASNPTGQGGEQFF
d_gene: TRBD1; j_gene: TRBJ2-7; abundance: .; v_gene: TRBV4-1; CDR3nt: TGCGCCAGCAGCCAAGACCTGGGACAGTCCTACGAGCAGTACTTC; CDR3aa: CASSQDLGQSYEQYF
d_gene: .; j_gene: TRBJ2-7; abundance: few; v_gene: TRBV29-1; CDR3nt: TGCAGCGTTCGTAACCTCCGTCCGGAGCAGTACTTC; CDR3aa: CSVRNLRPEQYF
d_gene: .; j_gene: TRBJ1-1; abundance: many; v_gene: TRBV29-1; CDR3nt: TGCAGCGTCTTAACAGGGACCACTGAAGCTTTCTTT; CDR3aa: CSVLTGTTEAFF
d_gene: TRBD2; j_gene: TRBJ2-1; abundance: .; v_gene: TRBV28; CDR3nt: TGTGCCAGCACCGGACTAGCGAACTACAATGAGCAGTTCTTC; CDR3aa: CASTGLANYNEQFF
d_gene: TRBD1; j_gene: TRBJ2-7; abundance: many; v_gene: TRBV20-1; CDR3nt: TGCAGTGCTGAGGACAGGGGGCCCCTCTACGAGCAGTACTTC; CDR3aa: CSAEDRGPLYEQYF
d_gene: .; j_gene: TRBJ1-2; abundance: .; v_gene: TRBV9; CDR3nt: TGTGCCAGCAGCGTAGGCAGGGACTATGGCTACACCTTC; CDR3aa: CASSVGRDYGYTF
d_gene: .; j_gene: TRBJ1-4; abundance: few; v_gene: TRBV7-9; CDR3nt: TGTGCCAGCAGGGACACAAGGGGTAGAGGCGAAAAACTGTTTTTT; CDR3aa: CASRDTRGRGEKLFF
d_gene: .; j_gene: TRBJ2-1; abundance: few; v_gene: TRBV6-2/TRBV6-3; CDR3nt: TGTGCCAGCAGTTACTCCACGGGGGTGAGTTACAATGAGCAGTTCTTC; CDR3aa: CASSYSTGVSYNEQFF
d_gene: .; j_gene: TRBJ2-3; abundance: .; v_gene: TRBV29-1; CDR3nt: TGCAGCGCCTCGGGCACAGATACGCAGTATTTT; CDR3aa: CSASGTDTQYF
d_gene: TRBD2; j_gene: TRBJ2-2; abundance: few; v_gene: TRBV20-1; CDR3nt: TGCAGTGCTAGAGATGCTACCGGGACTATCACCGGGGAGCTGTTTTTT; CDR3aa: CSARDATGTITGELFF
d_gene: TRBD1; j_gene: TRBJ2-7; abundance: .; v_gene: TRBV10-3; CDR3nt: TGTGCCAGTGCCGGGACAGAGCCCTACGAGCAGTACTTC; CDR3aa: CASAGTEPYEQYF
d_gene: .; j_gene: TRBJ1-1; abundance: few; v_gene: TRBV25-1; CDR3nt: TGTGCCAGCAGTGAATATGGTTCGCAGGGGCGAGCTTTCTTT; CDR3aa: CASSEYGSQGRAFF
d_gene: TRBD2; j_gene: TRBJ2-2; abundance: few; v_gene: TRBV7-8; CDR3nt: TGTGCCAGCAGCTTAGCGCTTCCGGGACTAGCGGGATTAAACACCGGGGAGCTGTTTTTT; CDR3aa: CASSLALPGLAGLNTGELFF
d_gene: .; j_gene: TRBJ2-7; abundance: .; v_gene: TRBV2; CDR3nt: TGTGCCAGCAGTGAATTAGCAGGAGAGCAGTACTTC; CDR3aa: CASSELAGEQYF
d_gene: TRBD1; j_gene: TRBJ2-1; abundance: few; v_gene: TRBV5-1; CDR3nt: TGCGCCAGCAGCTGGGACAGGGATGTGGAGCAGTTCTTC; CDR3aa: CASSWDRDVEQFF
d_gene: .; j_gene: TRBJ2-3; abundance: many; v_gene: TRBV15; CDR3nt: TGTGCCACCAGCAGAGATTCTCCCCGAGATACGCAGTATTTT; CDR3aa: CATSRDSPRDTQYF
d_gene: .; j_gene: TRBJ2-7; abundance: many; v_gene: TRBV9; CDR3nt: TGTGCCAGCAGCGTCCTGGACTATTACGAGCAGTACTTC; CDR3aa: CASSVLDYYEQYF
d_gene: .; j_gene: TRBJ1-5; abundance: many; v_gene: TRBV6-5; CDR3nt: TGTGCCAGCAGTTACTCGGCACTTAGCAATCAGCCCCAGCATTTT; CDR3aa: CASSYSALSNQPQHF
d_gene: .; j_gene: TRBJ2-7; abundance: many; v_gene: TRBV12-3/TRBV12-4; CDR3nt: TGTGCCAGCAGTCTAGCGTCAGGCTACGAGCAGTACTTC; CDR3aa: CASSLASGYEQYF
d_gene: .; j_gene: TRBJ1-2; abundance: .; v_gene: TRBV4-3; CDR3nt: TGCGCCAGCAGCCAAACGGGGGCGCGCGTGGATGGCTACACCTTC; CDR3aa: CASSQTGARVDGYTF
d_gene: TRBD2; j_gene: TRBJ2-1; abundance: .; v_gene: TRBV9; CDR3nt: TGTGCCAGCAGTGCTAGCGGGAGTAACGATGAGCAGTTCTTC; CDR3aa: CASSASGSNDEQFF
d_gene: TRBD2; j_gene: TRBJ2-7; abundance: .; v_gene: TRBV20-1; CDR3nt: TGCAGTGCTAGAGTCTGGACTAGCGGGAGGTCATTCTACGAGCAGTACTTC; CDR3aa: CSARVWTSGRSFYEQYF
d_gene: .; j_gene: TRBJ2-1; abundance: few; v_gene: TRBV29-1; CDR3nt: TGCAGCGTTGAGGGTACCGGGGACTCCCACGGTACGTACAATGAGCAGTTCTTC; CDR3aa: CSVEGTGDSHGTYNEQFF
d_gene: .; j_gene: TRBJ2-3; abundance: few; v_gene: TRBV9; CDR3nt: TGTGCCAGCACGCCGGATGCTTTTAGCACAGATACGCAGTATTTT; CDR3aa: CASTPDAFSTDTQYF
d_gene: .; j_gene: TRBJ2-5; abundance: many; v_gene: TRBV20-1; CDR3nt: TGCAGTGCTAGAGTGTTTGCAGGGGAAGAGACCCAGTACTTC; CDR3aa: CSARVFAGEETQYF
d_gene: .; j_gene: TRBJ2-2; abundance: many; v_gene: TRBV6-5; CDR3nt: TGTGCCAGCAGTTACGGTGTAGGTCAGAACACCGGGGAGCTGTTTTTT; CDR3aa: CASSYGVGQNTGELFF
d_gene: .; j_gene: TRBJ2-7; abundance: .; v_gene: TRBV27; CDR3nt: TGTGCCAGCAGTTTTAGCGGCAGCCCTTTCGAGCAGTACTTC; CDR3aa: CASSFSGSPFEQYF